This paragraph covers one T cell receptor beta chain sequence. These data are taken from a study of blood T cell repertoires in COVID-19. The wider study: There were acute and convalescent COVID-19 samples, and they came from the United States, Italy and Spain. PBMCs, B-cell-depleted T cells, or T cells provided the cDNA or gDNA that made up the material.

Original processing methods: Estimated nucleated cell counts came from reference gene primer amplification. Data came from immunoSEQ multiplex PCR; TCRdb stores just in-frame clones and leaves some out. The V and J calls and the clone size are those of that table, but D and trimming were determined from the DNA. This table holds under 150,000 clones, 65% to 80% found once. V was shortened by 5 bases and J by 5 bases, with 13 bases between the two germline ends. Germline V gene data show CDR1 as SNHLY and CDR2 as FYNNEI. CDR3 length equals 14 residues. This receptor was taken from a man between 60 and 75 years old with acute or convalescent COVID-19. The V and J genes are TRBV2 and TRBJ1-3; maybe TRBD1 (6 bases). Input material: peripheral blood. The CDR3 DNA reads as TGTGCCAGCAGTCAGAGGGGGGGGCGAAACACCATATATTTT. Its translation is CASSQRGGRNTIYF. Full variable domain (missing parts from reference TRBV2 and TRBJ1-3): EPEVTQTPSHQVTQMGQEVILRCVPISNHLYFYWYRQILGQKVEFLVSFYNNEISEKSEIFDDQFSVERPDGSNFTLKIRSTKLEDSAMYFCASSQRGGRNTIYFGEGSWLTVV.